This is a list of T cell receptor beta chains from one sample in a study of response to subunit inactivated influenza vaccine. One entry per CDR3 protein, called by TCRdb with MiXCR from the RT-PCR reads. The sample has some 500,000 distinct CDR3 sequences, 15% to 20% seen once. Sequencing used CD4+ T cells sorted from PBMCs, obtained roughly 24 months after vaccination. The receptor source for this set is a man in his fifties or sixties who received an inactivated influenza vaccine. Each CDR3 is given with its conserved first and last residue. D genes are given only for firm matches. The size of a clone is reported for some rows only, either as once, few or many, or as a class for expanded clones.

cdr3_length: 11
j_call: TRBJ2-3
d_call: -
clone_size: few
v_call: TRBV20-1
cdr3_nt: TGCAGTGCTAGGGACACAGATACGCAGTATTTT
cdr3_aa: CSARDTDTQYF

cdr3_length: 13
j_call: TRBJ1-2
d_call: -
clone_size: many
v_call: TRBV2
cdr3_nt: TGTGCCAGCAGTGAAGCGCTTCAATCTGGCTACACCTTC
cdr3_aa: CASSEALQSGYTF

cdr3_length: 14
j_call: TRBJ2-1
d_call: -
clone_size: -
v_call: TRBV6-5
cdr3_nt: TGTGCCAGCAGTTACTCGTTCGTTTACAATGAGCAGTTCTTC
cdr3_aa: CASSYSFVYNEQFF

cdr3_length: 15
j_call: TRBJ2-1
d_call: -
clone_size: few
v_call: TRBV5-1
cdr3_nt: TGCGCCAGCAGCTTGGAGGGAAATACCAACAATGAGCAGTTCTTC
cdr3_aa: CASSLEGNTNNEQFF

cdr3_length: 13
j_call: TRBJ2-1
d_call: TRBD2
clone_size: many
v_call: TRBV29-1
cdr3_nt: TGCAGCGTTGAAGGGACTAGCGGGAATGAGCAGTTCTTC
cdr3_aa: CSVEGTSGNEQFF

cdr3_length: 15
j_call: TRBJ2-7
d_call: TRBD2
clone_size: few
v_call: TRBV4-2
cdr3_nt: TGTGCCAGCAGCCAAGATTGGGCGGGGGTCTACGAGCAGTACTTC
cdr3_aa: CASSQDWAGVYEQYF

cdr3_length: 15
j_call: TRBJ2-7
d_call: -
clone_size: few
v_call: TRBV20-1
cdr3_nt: TGCAGTGCTAGAGTCCGGCGGGCCCATAGGGACGAGCAGTACTTC
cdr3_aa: CSARVRRAHRDEQYF

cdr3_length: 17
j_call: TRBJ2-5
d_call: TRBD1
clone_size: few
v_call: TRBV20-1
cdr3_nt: TGCAGTGCTAGCAAGGGGATGGACAGGGGGGCTCAAGAGACCCAGTACTTC
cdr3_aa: CSASKGMDRGAQETQYF

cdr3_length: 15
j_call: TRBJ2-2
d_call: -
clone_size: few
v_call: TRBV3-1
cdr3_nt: TGTGCCAGCAGCCCATTGGGACTTTCGTCCGGGGAGCTGTTTTTT
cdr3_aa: CASSPLGLSSGELFF

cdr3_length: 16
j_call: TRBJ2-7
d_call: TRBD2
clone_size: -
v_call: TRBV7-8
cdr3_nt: TGTGCCAGCAGCTTCGGTGGGCCTAGCGGGACCTACGAGCAGTACTTC
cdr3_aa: CASSFGGPSGTYEQYF

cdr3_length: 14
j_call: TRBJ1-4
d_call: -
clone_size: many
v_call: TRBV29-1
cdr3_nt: TGCAGCGTTGAAGTCATCGGGGAGTCGGAAAAACTGTTTTTT
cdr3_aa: CSVEVIGESEKLFF

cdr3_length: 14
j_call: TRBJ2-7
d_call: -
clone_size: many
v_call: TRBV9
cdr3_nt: TGTGCCAGCAGCGTAGCGCGCGAAACCTACGAGCAGTACTTC
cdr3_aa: CASSVARETYEQYF

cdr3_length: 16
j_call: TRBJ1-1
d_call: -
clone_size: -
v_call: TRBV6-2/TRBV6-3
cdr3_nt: TGTGCCAGCAGTTATAGCCTGGAGGGGGTGAACACTGAAGCTTTCTTT
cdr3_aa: CASSYSLEGVNTEAFF

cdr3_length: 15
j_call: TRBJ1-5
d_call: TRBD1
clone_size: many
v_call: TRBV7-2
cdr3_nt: TGTGCCAGCAGCGAGCTACAGGGGGCCGGTCAGCCCCAGCATTTT
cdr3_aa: CASSELQGAGQPQHF

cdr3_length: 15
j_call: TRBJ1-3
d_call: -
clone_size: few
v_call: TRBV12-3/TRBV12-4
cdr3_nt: TGTGCCAGCAGTCGTAGGCTGAGCTCTGGAAACACCATATATTTT
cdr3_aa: CASSRRLSSGNTIYF

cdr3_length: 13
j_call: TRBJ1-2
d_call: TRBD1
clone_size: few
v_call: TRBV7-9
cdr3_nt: TGTGCCAGCAGCGCAGGACAGGTCTATGGCTACACCTTC
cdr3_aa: CASSAGQVYGYTF

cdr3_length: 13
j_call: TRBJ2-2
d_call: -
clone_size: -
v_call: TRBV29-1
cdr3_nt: TGCAGCGTGAGGGTGAGGGACACCGGGGAGCTGTTTTTT
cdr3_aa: CSVRVRDTGELFF